The present entry profiles one T cell receptor (beta chain) with its context. Original processing methods: From reference gene primer amplification, estimates of nucleated cell counts were derived. Profiled with immunoSEQ multiplex PCR; TCRdb holds only in-frame clones, not every one. V, J and clone size reflect that table, while D and trimming were determined from the DNA. The profile covers 150,000 to 200,000 clones, with around 74% appearing a single time and 3% taken by the ten largest. The ends lost 3 bases at V and 1 base at J; junction bases unmatched: 6. CDR1 and CDR2 from the germline V gene are SGDLS and YYNGEE. The CDR3 is 15 amino acids. The sample is drawn from a study of blood T cell repertoires in COVID-19. At the level of the study: Acute and convalescent COVID-19 samples came from the United States, Italy and Spain. PBMCs, B-cell-depleted T cells, or T cells provided the cDNA or gDNA that made up the material.

This clonotype was obtained from a woman older than 75 with acute or convalescent COVID-19. V is TRBV9 and J is TRBJ2-5, with 7 nucleotides matching TRBD1. The sequencing input was peripheral blood. The CDR3 bases are TGTGCCAGCAGCGCAGTTACAGGGGCCCAAGAGACCCAGTACTTC. Its translation is CASSAVTGAQETQYF. Full variable domain (rest looked up from reference TRBV9 and TRBJ2-5): DSGVTQTPKHLITATGQRVTLRCSPRSGDLSVYWYQQSLDQGLQFLIQYYNGEERAKGNILERFSAQQFPDLHSELNLSSLELGDSALYFCASSAVTGAQETQYFGPGTRLLVL.